The next 3 T cell receptor beta chains were all read from a single sample in a study of blood T cells in healthy people across ages (dated by TCRdb to 2015 to 2017). Receptors were amplified or captured by 5' RACE. Instrument on record: Illumina HiSeq 2500. A second PCR of about 6 to 12 cycles was run with a J-beta primer mix and a sample-barcoded 5' primer. Clones were called with MiXCR by TCRdb after fastp trimmed the public reads at Q25, and only in-frame beta chains were retained. Here each entry gathers all rows of one CDR3 protein and keeps the most common genes and DNA. The sample data list about 1.4 million distinct CDR3 sequences, and approximately 59% of these were observed just once. The ten most abundant clones make up approximately 7% of the sample. The sample taken for sequencing was blood. The receptors originated from a man younger than 35 in good health.

A few counts support this clonotype. The V call is TRBV29-1, the J call TRBJ2-7; a possible D gene is TRBD1 (6 bases). Germline CDR1 SQVTM, CDR2 ANQGSEA. The CDR3 has 14 residues. Trimming pared 4 bases from V and 1 base from J, leaving 14 bases between. The CDR3 DNA sequence: TGCAGCGTTGGTCACAGGGAAAAATCCTACGAGCAGTACTTC. Protein product: CSVGHREKSYEQYF.

The chain links TRBV29-1 to TRBJ2-1; 8 positions agree with TRBD2. J lost 4 bases, V lost 4 bases, and 18 bases had no gene match. Germline CDR1 is SQVTM and CDR2 is ANQGSEA. This CDR3 is 18 amino acids long. The CDR3 spells CSVGSGSTSGGTYNEQFF. The CDR3 DNA reads TGCAGCGTTGGTTCGGGCAGCACTAGCGGAGGGACATACAATGAGCAGTTCTTC.

This clonotype has a count of ten or more. The CDR3 region is CSVELADEQFF. In DNA, the CDR3 is TGCAGCGTTGAACTGGCAGATGAGCAGTTCTTC. The chain employs TRBV29-1 and TRBJ2-1; D gene ambiguous. CDR3 length: 11 amino acids. Germline loops: CDR1 SQVTM, CDR2 ANQGSEA. Between the trimmed V and J ends, which lost 2 bases and 8 bases, there was a span of 7 bases.